The 27 T cell receptor beta chains below all came from one sample that was sequenced in a study of blood T cell repertoires in COVID-19. The assay was immunoSEQ multiplex PCR, and TCRdb's table has in-frame clones only and misses some. The sample holds around 140,000 clones; 70% to 90% are singletons and the top ten take 8.2%. Sequences were obtained from peripheral blood. These receptor sequences come from a woman aged 60-70 years with acute or convalescent COVID-19.

The chain recombines TRBV3-1 (or the pseudogene TRBV3-2) with TRBJ1-6; D gene uncertain. The germline V gene encodes CDR1 LGHDT and CDR2 YNNKEL (reference sequence). The CDR3 runs 14 residues. V was trimmed by 9 bases and J by 12 bases, leaving 21 bases between them. CDR3 nucleotides: TGTGCCAGTCGTACAGCAACCCCCGCTGGACCCCTCCACTTT. Translation: CASRTATPAGPLHF.

The sample holds one count of this clone. The chain carries TRBV19 and TRBJ1-2, with 10 nucleotides matching TRBD1. CDR1 is LNHDA, CDR2 SQIVND, per germline (reference sequence). Trimming removed 6 bases from V and 4 bases from J; junction bases left unmatched: 17. The CDR3 spans 18 residues. CDR3 protein: CASSRDRGRSSGIYGYTF. CDR3 nucleotide sequence: TGTGCCAGTAGCCGTGACAGGGGGCGATCTTCCGGAATCTATGGCTACACCTTC.

This rearrangement joins TRBV11-3 to TRBJ1-2; a weak D match, TRBD1 (5 bases). The CDR3 spans 16 residues. CDR1 is SGHNT, CDR2 YENEEA, per germline. With 1 base removed from V and 6 bases from J, the gap between germline ends came to 18 bases. The CDR3 sequence: CASSLGQGRVFDGYTF. The CDR3, as DNA: TGTGCCAGCAGCTTAGGCCAGGGTAGGGTTTTCGATGGCTACACCTTC.

This clone was seen a single time. One end of the junction fails to match germline, which may point to a read error. The chain is built from TRBV7-7 and TRBJ2-7; TRBD1 matches at 9 bases. The germline gives CDR1 SSHAT, CDR2 FNYEAQ (reference sequence). CDR3 size: 15 residues. The CDR3 region is CASSLGTGTVYEQYF. In DNA form, the CDR3 reads TGTGCTAGCAGCTTAGGGACAGGGACCGTATACGAGCAGTACTTC.

This chain joins TRBV20-1 and TRBJ1-2; D not certain. The germline gives CDR1 DFQATT, CDR2 SNEGSKA (reference sequence). V lost 3 bases and J 4 bases, leaving 6 bases between the germline ends. The CDR3 contains 11 residues. The CDR3 coding sequence is TGCAGTGCTAGTCGTCGCTATGGCTACACCTTC. This sequence encodes CSASRRYGYTF.

In this sample, this clone turned up a few times. This chain connects TRBV5-1 to TRBJ1-5; D call uncertain. The germline CDR1 and CDR2 sequences are SGHRS and YFSETQ. Trimming pared 4 bases from V and 6 bases from J, leaving 11 bases between. This CDR3 contains 13 residues. The CDR3 coding sequence is TGCGCCAGCAGCCCAGCGGGCTCTCAGCCCCAGCATTTT. Its protein is CASSPAGSQPQHF.

J is TRBJ2-7 and V is TRBV18; D is perhaps TRBD1 (5 bases). This CDR3 is built from 15 residues. Germline values: CDR1 KGHSH, CDR2 LQKENI. V was trimmed by 3 bases and J by 3 bases, leaving 15 bases between them. CDR3 residues: CASSPPGRQGYEQYF. CDR3 DNA sequence: TGTGCCAGCTCACCCCCTGGACGTCAGGGCTACGAGCAGTACTTC.

The gene calls are TRBV6-5 and TRBJ1-6, with 7 bases that match TRBD1. The germline gives CDR1 MNHEY, CDR2 SVGAGI. V lost 6 bases, J lost 7 bases, and 9 bases stayed unmatched. This CDR3 has 15 residues. The CDR3 region is CASREDRTGNSPLHF. The CDR3 coding sequence is TGTGCCAGCAGGGAGGACAGGACGGGGAATTCACCCCTCCACTTT.

The chain is built from TRBV6-5 and TRBJ1-2; a possible D gene is TRBD1 (5 bases). Germline V lookup: CDR1 MNHEY, CDR2 SVGAGI. Trimming took 8 bases from V and 5 from J, leaving 15 bases between them. The length of the CDR3 is 13 residues. The CDR3 DNA reads TGTGCCAGCGGGCCGGGGGGGTTGTATGGCTACACCTTC. The encoded protein is CASGPGGLYGYTF.

The chain combines TRBV28 with TRBJ2-3; no reliable D call. The length of the CDR3 is 12 residues. The germline V and J ends were trimmed by 2 bases and 10 bases, with 10 bases remaining between them. The germline V gene encodes CDR1 MDHEN and CDR2 SYDVKM. DNA for the CDR3: TGTGCCAGCAGTTTAATTCTCACTGCGCAGTATTTT. Its translation: CASSLILTAQYF. The whole variable domain, filled in from reference TRBV28 and TRBJ2-3, reads DVKVTQSSRYLVKRTGEKVFLECVQDMDHENMFWYRQDPGLGLRLIYFSYDVKMKEKGDIPEGYSVSREKKERFSLILESASTNQTSMYLCASSLILTAQYFGPGTRLTVL.

This clone has only a few counts. The chain carries TRBV5-1 and TRBJ2-2; D ambiguous. Between the trimmed V and J ends, which lost 2 bases and 0 bases, there was a span of 5 bases. Germline assignment: CDR1 SGHRS and CDR2 YFSETQ. CDR3 size: 14 residues. The CDR3 sequence: CASSLTANTGELFF. CDR3 bases: TGCGCCAGCAGCTTAACTGCGAACACCGGGGAGCTGTTTTTT.

This clone appeared a single time. The chain recombines TRBV12-5 with TRBJ2-4, with D perhaps matching TRBD2 (6 bases). V was clipped by 0 bases and J by 3 bases, with 15 bases between them. The CDR3 length is 17 residues. Germline loops: CDR1 LGHNT, CDR2 FRNRAP. CDR3 sequence: CASGLVLGGENKNIQYF. The CDR3 DNA reads as TGTGCTAGTGGTTTGGTACTGGGCGGGGAGAACAAAAACATTCAGTACTTC.

V usage is TRBV5-1 and J usage is TRBJ1-2, with D unclear. V dropped 5 bases and J dropped 2 bases, with 10 bases sitting between them. CDR3 length: 13 amino acids. CDR1 is SGHRS and CDR2 is YFSETQ in the germline V gene. CDR3 DNA sequence: TGCGCCAGCAGTGTCAGGTCCAACTATGGCTACACCTTC. This sequence encodes CASSVRSNYGYTF.

The rearrangement joins TRBV4-1 to TRBJ1-1, with D unclear. Germline V CDR1 and CDR2: MGHRA, YSYEKL. The CDR3 has 15 amino acids. V was clipped by 2 bases and J by 0 bases, with 10 bases between them. CDR3 protein: CASSQTSGMNTEAFF. CDR3 nucleotides: TGCGCCAGCAGCCAAACGTCAGGCATGAACACTGAAGCTTTCTTT.

The chain joins TRBV5-6 to TRBJ1-6, with TRBD1 matching over 10 bases. This CDR3 contains 15 residues. J was trimmed by 9 bases and V by 3 bases; bases with no gene match: 6. Germline CDR1 SGHDT, CDR2 YYEEEE. The CDR3 nucleotides are TGTGCCAGCAGCTCAGGACAGGGGGTGAGTTCACCCCTCCACTTT. Translated, it gives CASSSGQGVSSPLHF.

The V and J genes are TRBV9 and TRBJ2-5; tentative D call: TRBD2 (7 bases). Trimming took off 7 bases at V and 4 bases at J, with 11 bases between the two ends. From germline, CDR1 is SGDLS and CDR2 YYNGEE. The length of the CDR3 is 12 residues. The CDR3 DNA sequence: TGTGCCAGCCGGGGGGCGGGAGAGACCCAGTACTTC. Translating it yields CASRGAGETQYF.

J is TRBJ2-5 and V is TRBV9; 7 positions agree with TRBD2. V was pared by 4 bases and J by 5 bases, with 5 bases of the junction left unmatched. This CDR3 comprises 13 residues. CDR1 is SGDLS, CDR2 YYNGEE, per germline. The chain's CDR3 is CASSLGGEETQYF. Written as DNA, the CDR3 is TGTGCCAGCAGCCTGGGAGGGGAGGAGACCCAGTACTTC.

The chain has TRBV5-1 and TRBJ1-3; D unresolved. CDR1 is SGHRS and CDR2 is YFSETQ in the germline V gene. There are 17 residues in the CDR3. The ends were cut back, 0 bases at V and 0 bases at J, with 13 bases in the middle. The CDR3 region has the DNA TGCGCCAGCAGCTTGGCCCTAGAGGTTCCCTCTGGAAACACCATATATTTT. The encoded protein is CASSLALEVPSGNTIYF.

The rearrangement uses TRBV2 and TRBJ2-7, with 7 nucleotides matching TRBD1. The trim removed 6 bases at V and 7 bases at J, leaving 9 bases unmatched. CDR3 length: 13 residues. CDR1 and CDR2 from the germline V gene are SNHLY and FYNNEI. Written as DNA, the CDR3 is TGTGCCAGCAGGGATGGCAGGGGGTATGAGCAGTACTTC. It yields the protein CASRDGRGYEQYF.

The chain employs TRBV5-6 and TRBJ1-1; perhaps TRBD1 as D (5 bases). Germline values: CDR1 SGHDT, CDR2 YYEEEE. The V and J ends lost 2 bases and 0 bases respectively, with 11 bases between them. The CDR3 spans 15 residues. DNA of the CDR3: TGTGCCAGCAGCTTTGGGGCGAAGATGAACACTGAAGCTTTCTTT. Translated, it gives CASSFGAKMNTEAFF.

The V and J genes are TRBV29-1 and TRBJ2-1; 8 nucleotides match TRBD1. Germline-derived CDR1 and CDR2 are SQVTM and ANQGSEA. V shed 5 bases and J 4 bases; nucleotides not matched to a gene: 7. The CDR3 has 14 amino acids. CDR3 protein: CSVRGQGAYNEQFF. The CDR3 nucleotides read TGCAGCGTTAGGGGGCAGGGGGCATACAATGAGCAGTTCTTC.

Only a few counts were recorded for this clone. The rearrangement links TRBV7-9 to TRBJ1-1; weak D call: TRBD1 (6 bases). There are 14 residues in the CDR3. Germline CDR1 reads SEHNR; CDR2 reads FQNEAQ (reference sequence). The V end was cut by 7 bases, the J end by 5 bases, with 17 bases between. CDR3 DNA sequence: TGTGCCAGCACCCCCCCAGGGGCACGAACTGAAGCTTTCTTT. Translating it yields CASTPPGARTEAFF.

The V and J genes are TRBV4-2 and TRBJ1-1; D is uncertain. Trimming removed 0 bases from V and 5 bases from J, with 4 bases in between. The CDR3 covers 12 residues. Germline loops: CDR1 LGHNA, CDR2 YNFKEQ. This CDR3 reads CASSQDITEAFF. CDR3 DNA sequence: TGTGCCAGCAGCCAAGATATAACTGAAGCTTTCTTT.

J is TRBJ2-7 and V is TRBV11-3; possible D gene TRBD1, 6 bases. The germline V and J ends were trimmed by 7 bases and 1 base, with 23 bases remaining between them. Germline V lookup: CDR1 SGHNT, CDR2 YENEEA. This CDR3 has 17 residues. The DNA of the CDR3 is TGTGCCAGCATCAGACAGCCAGGCCAGGGGCCTTCCTACGAGCAGTACTTC. Amino acid sequence: CASIRQPGQGPSYEQYF.

The chain uses TRBV5-1 and TRBJ2-7, with 9 bases matching TRBD1. V trimming: 0 bases; J trimming: 4 bases; junction bases outside the gene matches: 11. The CDR3 has 17 amino acids. Germline CDR1 and CDR2: SGHRS and YFSETQ. DNA for the CDR3: TGCGCCAGCAGCTTGGCCGCCCTACCGGGACAGGGTTACGAGCAGTACTTC. Translating it yields CASSLAALPGQGYEQYF.

Here the CDR3 DNA reads TGTGCCAGCAGCTTTGACCCCCTCTGGGGAGCAGGGGGTTTAAAAGATACGCAGTATTTT. Translation: CASSFDPLWGAGGLKDTQYF. The genes are TRBV5-4 and TRBJ2-3; 7 nucleotides match TRBD1. The trim removed 2 bases at V and 5 bases at J, leaving 23 bases unmatched. The germline gives CDR1 SGHNT, CDR2 YYREEE (reference sequence). The CDR3 has 20 amino acids.

This rearrangement joins TRBV10-3 to TRBJ2-5; 12 bases match TRBD2. Losses at the gene ends were 6 bases for V and 2 bases for J; bases not matched to a gene: 4. Germline CDR1 and CDR2: ENHRY and SYGVKD. The CDR3 has 15 residues. In DNA, the CDR3 is TGTGCCATCAGCGCGACTAGCGGGGGACAAGAGACCCAGTACTTC. It translates to CAISATSGGQETQYF.